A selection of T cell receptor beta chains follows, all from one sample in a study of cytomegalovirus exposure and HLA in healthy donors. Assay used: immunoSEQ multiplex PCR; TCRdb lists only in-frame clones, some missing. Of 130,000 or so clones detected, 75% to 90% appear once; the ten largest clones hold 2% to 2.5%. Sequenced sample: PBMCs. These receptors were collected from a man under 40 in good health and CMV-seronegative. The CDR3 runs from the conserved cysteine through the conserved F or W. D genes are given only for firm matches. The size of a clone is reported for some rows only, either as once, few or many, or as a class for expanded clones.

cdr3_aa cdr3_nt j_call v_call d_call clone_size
CASRPGGRDTGELFF TGTGCCAGCCGCCCCGGGGGGCGAGACACCGGGGAGCTGTTTTTT TRBJ2-2 TRBV19 - -
CASSERGYGYTF TGTGCCAGCAGCGAACGAGGCTATGGCTACACCTTC TRBJ1-2 TRBV21-1 - -
CASSVTYGGWYEQYF TGTGCCAGCAGTGTAACCTACGGAGGATGGTACGAGCAGTACTTC TRBJ2-7 TRBV27 - -
CASSTDRGLGSPLHF TGCGCCAGCAGCACCGACAGGGGACTCGGGTCACCCCTCCACTTT TRBJ1-6 TRBV5-1 TRBD1 -
CASREAGGPEETQYF TGTGCCAGCAGAGAAGCGGGGGGGCCTGAAGAGACCCAGTACTTC TRBJ2-5 TRBV6-1 TRBD2 few
CASSQSPFRGNSPLHF TGTGCCAGCAGCCAAAGCCCTTTCCGGGGGAATTCACCCCTCCACTTT TRBJ1-6 TRBV14 - -
CASRTGTAGANVLTF TGTGCCAGCAGGACAGGGACAGCTGGGGCCAACGTCCTGACTTTC TRBJ2-6 TRBV6-5 TRBD1 -
CATSRAQGAGEKLFF TGTGCCACCAGCAGAGCTCAGGGGGCAGGTGAAAAACTGTTTTTT TRBJ1-4 TRBV15 TRBD1 -
CASSPRGTANTEAFF TGTGCCAGCAGCCCTAGAGGGACAGCCAACACTGAAGCTTTCTTT TRBJ1-1 TRBV7-6 TRBD1 -
CASSMRQSYGYTF TGTGCCAGTAGTATGCGGCAGTCCTATGGCTACACCTTC TRBJ1-2 TRBV19 - -
CASSLVEGVPSTNEKLFF TGCGCCAGCAGCTTGGTTGAGGGGGTCCCATCAACTAATGAAAAACTGTTTTTT TRBJ1-4 TRBV5-1 - once
CASSPPAVDGYTF TGTGCCAGCAGCCCTCCCGCGGTGGATGGCTACACCTTC TRBJ1-2 TRBV7-6 - -
CASSGTSGVGGELFF TGTGCCAGCTCCGGGACTAGCGGGGTTGGAGGGGAGCTGTTTTTT TRBJ2-2 TRBV27 TRBD2 -
CASSVGRGNYGYTF TGTGCCAGCAGCGTAGGTAGGGGGAACTATGGCTACACCTTC TRBJ1-2 TRBV9 - few
CASSPSGGAWEQFF TGTGCCAGCAGCCCAAGCGGGGGGGCCTGGGAGCAGTTCTTC TRBJ2-1 TRBV7-2 TRBD2 -
CASSERLAGQDTQYF TGTGCCAGCAGTGAAAGACTAGCGGGTCAGGATACGCAGTATTTT TRBJ2-3 TRBV6-1 TRBD2 -
CASSSPGQGTETQYF TGTGCCAGCAGCTCCCCCGGACAGGGAACGGAGACCCAGTACTTC TRBJ2-5 TRBV5-4 TRBD1 -
CASSLRVGELFF TGTGCCAGCAGCTTGCGGGTCGGGGAGCTGTTTTTT TRBJ2-2 TRBV5-6 - -
CASSLWGLTSSYNEQFF TGTGCCAGCAGTTTGTGGGGGCTTACGAGCTCCTACAATGAGCAGTTCTTC TRBJ2-1 TRBV28 - once
CASGRGSGETQYF TGTGCCAGCGGGAGGGGCTCGGGTGAGACCCAGTACTTC TRBJ2-5 TRBV7-2 TRBD2 -
CASSIDPEETQYF TGTGCCAGTAGTATAGACCCCGAAGAGACCCAGTACTTC TRBJ2-5 TRBV19 - -
CASKGQVSNQPQHF TGTGCCAGTAAGGGACAGGTTAGCAATCAGCCCCAGCATTTT TRBJ1-5 TRBV19 TRBD1 -
CSVSRDSSYEQYF TGCAGCGTCTCCCGGGACAGCTCCTACGAGCAGTACTTC TRBJ2-7 TRBV29-1 TRBD1 -
CASSQYSYEQYF TGTGCCAGCAGCCAGTACTCCTACGAGCAGTACTTC TRBJ2-7 TRBV5-6 - -
CAWEGGSAGETQYF TGTGCCTGGGAGGGGGGGAGCGCAGGAGAGACCCAGTACTTC TRBJ2-5 TRBV30 - -
CASSRQGRSGANGLTF TGTGCCAGCAGCCGACAGGGCCGCTCTGGGGCCAACGGCCTGACTTTC TRBJ2-6 TRBV13 TRBD1 -
CASSPPLDSTEAFF TGTGCCAGCAGCCCTCCATTAGACAGCACTGAAGCTTTCTTT TRBJ1-1 TRBV7-9 - -
CASQATGNYGYTF TGTGCCAGTCAAGCCACAGGGAACTATGGCTACACCTTC TRBJ1-2 TRBV2 - -
CASGLVRQGSTDTQYF TGTGCTAGTGGTTTGGTACGTCAGGGGAGCACAGATACGCAGTATTTT TRBJ2-3 TRBV12-5 - -
CASSLGGRAREQYF TGTGCCAGCAGCTTAGGTGGCAGGGCTCGTGAGCAGTACTTC TRBJ2-7 TRBV7-9 - -
CASSLGRGGMGEQFF TGTGCCAGCAGCTTAGGGCGGGGGGGCATGGGGGAGCAGTTCTTC TRBJ2-1 TRBV11-2 TRBD2 -
CASSSDRGGSSKNIQYF TGCGCCAGCAGTTCTGACAGGGGGGGTTCTTCCAAAAACATTCAGTACTTC TRBJ2-4 TRBV5-1 TRBD1 once
CASSLRRSAPNNEQFF TGTGCCAGCAGTCTTCGGAGGTCGGCCCCGAACAATGAGCAGTTCTTC TRBJ2-1 TRBV28 - -
CASSSFPGVRQPQHF TGTGCCAGCAGCTCCTTCCCAGGGGTGCGGCAGCCCCAGCATTTT TRBJ1-5 TRBV7-2 - -
CASSTRREIYERYF TGTGCCAGCAGTACACGACGGGAAATCTACGAGCGGTACTTC TRBJ2-7 TRBV6-1 - -
CASSFPGSYEQYF TGTGCCAGCAGTTTTCCAGGAAGCTACGAGCAGTACTTC TRBJ2-7 TRBV28 - -
CASSLYRGQQYF TGTGCCAGCAGTCTTTACAGGGGTCAGCAGTACTTC TRBJ2-7 TRBV28 TRBD1 once
CAPARRSNQPQHF TGTGCCCCAGCGCGGCGGAGCAATCAGCCCCAGCATTTT TRBJ1-5 TRBV2 - -
CASSSRTGEGSPLHF TGTGCCAGCAGCTCGAGGACAGGGGAAGGTTCACCCCTCCACTTT TRBJ1-6 TRBV7-2 TRBD1 few
CASSFGQGGSYGYTF TGTGCCAGCAGTTTCGGACAGGGAGGTTCCTATGGCTACACCTTC TRBJ1-2 TRBV27 TRBD1 -
CASRTSGGYTDTQYF TGCGCCAGCAGGACTAGCGGGGGATACACAGATACGCAGTATTTT TRBJ2-3 TRBV10-2 TRBD2 -
CASSPGDRVGNEQYF TGTGCCAGCTCCCCTGGCGACAGGGTTGGGAACGAGCAGTACTTC TRBJ2-7 TRBV18 TRBD1 -
CAWSVGVGGDAYEQYF TGTGCCTGGAGTGTAGGGGTCGGGGGGGACGCCTACGAGCAGTACTTC TRBJ2-7 TRBV30 TRBD2 -
CASSLAGENTGELFF TGTGCCAGCAGCCTAGCGGGGGAGAACACCGGGGAGCTGTTTTTT TRBJ2-2 TRBV11-2 TRBD2 few
CAWGTGPKGTIYF TGTGCCTGGGGGACAGGGCCGAAGGGCACCATATATTTT TRBJ1-3 TRBV30 TRBD1 -
CASSAGGSGNTIYF TGTGCCAGTAGCGCAGGGGGCTCTGGAAACACCATATATTTT TRBJ1-3 TRBV19 TRBD1 -
CASSPLGVRNEQFF TGTGCCAGCAGTCCTCTGGGAGTAAGGAATGAGCAGTTCTTC TRBJ2-1 TRBV5-6 - once
CASSVFPSKQGFTEAFF TGTGCCAGCAGCGTATTCCCCTCCAAACAGGGATTCACTGAAGCTTTCTTT TRBJ1-1 TRBV9 - few
CASRLDRGQPQHF TGTGCCAGCAGACTCGACAGGGGACAGCCCCAGCATTTT TRBJ1-5 TRBV6-5 TRBD1 -